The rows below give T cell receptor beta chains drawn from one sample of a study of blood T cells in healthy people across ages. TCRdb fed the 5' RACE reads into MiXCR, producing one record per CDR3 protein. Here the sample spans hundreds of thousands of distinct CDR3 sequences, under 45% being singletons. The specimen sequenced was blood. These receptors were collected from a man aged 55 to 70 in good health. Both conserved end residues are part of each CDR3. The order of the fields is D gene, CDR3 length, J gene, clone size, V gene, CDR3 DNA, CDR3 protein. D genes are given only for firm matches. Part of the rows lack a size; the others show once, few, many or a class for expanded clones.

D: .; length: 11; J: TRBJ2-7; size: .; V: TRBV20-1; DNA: TGCAGCTCGGACATGAGAGGCGAGCAGTACTTC; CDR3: CSSDMRGEQYF
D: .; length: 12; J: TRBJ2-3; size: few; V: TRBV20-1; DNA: TGCAGTGCTAAAGGAGAATCAGATACGCAGTATTTT; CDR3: CSAKGESDTQYF
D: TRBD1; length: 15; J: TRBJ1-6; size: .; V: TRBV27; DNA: TGTGCCAGCGCACTTTTCGGGGACAGGGTAACACTCCTCCACTTT; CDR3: CASALFGDRVTLLHF
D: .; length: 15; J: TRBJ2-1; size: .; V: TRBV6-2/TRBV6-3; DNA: TGTGCCAGCAGTTACTACCGGATCCGCCAAGAGACCCAGTTCTTC; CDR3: CASSYYRIRQETQFF
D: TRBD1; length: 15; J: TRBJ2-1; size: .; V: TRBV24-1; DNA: TGTGCCACCAGTGTCCCCAGACAGGGTCGGGATGAGCAGTTCTTC; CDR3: CATSVPRQGRDEQFF
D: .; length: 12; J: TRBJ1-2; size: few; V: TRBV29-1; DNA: TGCAGCGTGACAGCAGACGGCTATGGCTACACCTTC; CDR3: CSVTADGYGYTF
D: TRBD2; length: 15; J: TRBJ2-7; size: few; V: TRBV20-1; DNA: TGCAGTGCTGGGACTAGCGGGAGCTCCTACAATGAGCAGTACTTC; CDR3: CSAGTSGSSYNEQYF
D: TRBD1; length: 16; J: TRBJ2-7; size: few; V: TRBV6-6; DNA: TGTGCCAGCAGTTATACACCGGGACAGCGATCCTACGAGCAGTACTTC; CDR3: CASSYTPGQRSYEQYF
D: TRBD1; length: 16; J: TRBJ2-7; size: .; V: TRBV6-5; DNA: TGTGCCAGCAGAACGGACAGGGGGGTCTCAACCCGAGAGCAGTACTTC; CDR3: CASRTDRGVSTREQYF
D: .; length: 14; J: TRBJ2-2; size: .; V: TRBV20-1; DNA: TGCAGTGCTAGAGCTACGGGGAACACCGGGGAGCTGTTTTTT; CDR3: CSARATGNTGELFF
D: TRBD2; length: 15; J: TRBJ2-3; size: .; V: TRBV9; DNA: TGTGCCAGCAGCAGAAGCGGGGGGGCGGGAGATACGCAGTATTTT; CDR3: CASSRSGGAGDTQYF
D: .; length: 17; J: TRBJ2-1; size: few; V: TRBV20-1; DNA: TGCAGTGCTAGAGGGCCACGACAGGCAGGCAACTACAATGAGCAGTTCTTC; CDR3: CSARGPRQAGNYNEQFF
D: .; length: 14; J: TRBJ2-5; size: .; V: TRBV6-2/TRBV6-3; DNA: TGTGCCAGCAGTTACGGTGTTAGGGAAGAGACCCAGTACTTC; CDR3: CASSYGVREETQYF
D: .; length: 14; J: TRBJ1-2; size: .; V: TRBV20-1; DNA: TGCAGTGCCCGGAGGCAGGTTCGGGAAAGTGGCTACACCTTC; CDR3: CSARRQVRESGYTF
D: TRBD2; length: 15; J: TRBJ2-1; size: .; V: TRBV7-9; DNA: TGTGCCGGCAGCATCGGACTAGCGGGCTACAATGAGCAGTTCTTC; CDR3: CAGSIGLAGYNEQFF
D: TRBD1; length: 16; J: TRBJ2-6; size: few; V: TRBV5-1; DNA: TGCGCCAGCAGACCTTACGACAGGGCTGGGGCCAACGTCCTGACTTTC; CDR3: CASRPYDRAGANVLTF
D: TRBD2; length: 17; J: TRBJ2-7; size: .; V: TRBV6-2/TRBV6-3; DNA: TGTGCCAGCAGTTACTCGATCCTAGCGGGGGACCCCTACGAGCAGTACTTC; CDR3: CASSYSILAGDPYEQYF
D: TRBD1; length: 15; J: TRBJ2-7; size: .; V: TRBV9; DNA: TGTGCCAGCAGCCCAGGACAGGTCGTCTCCTACGAGCAGTACTTC; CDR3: CASSPGQVVSYEQYF
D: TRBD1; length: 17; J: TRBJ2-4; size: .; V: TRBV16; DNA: TGTGCCAGCAGCCAGCCACAGGGGTCTCTGGCCAAAAACATTCAGTACTTC; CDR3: CASSQPQGSLAKNIQYF
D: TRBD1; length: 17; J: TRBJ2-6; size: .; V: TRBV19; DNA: TGTGCCAGTAGTCCCCGGGACAGGGACTCTGGGGCCAACGTCCTGACTTTC; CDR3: CASSPRDRDSGANVLTF
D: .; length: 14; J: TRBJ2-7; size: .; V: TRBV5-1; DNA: TGCGCCAGCAGCTCAGAAGACACGGTCTACGAGCAGTACTTC; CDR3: CASSSEDTVYEQYF
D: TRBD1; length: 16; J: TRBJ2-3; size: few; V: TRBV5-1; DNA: TGCGCCAGCAGCTCCGGGACAGGGAAGCTTACAGATACGCAGTATTTT; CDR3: CASSSGTGKLTDTQYF
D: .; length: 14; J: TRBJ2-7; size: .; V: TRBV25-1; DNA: TGTGCCAGCAGTGTGTACGGCAGCGTTTACGAGCAGTACTTC; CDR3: CASSVYGSVYEQYF